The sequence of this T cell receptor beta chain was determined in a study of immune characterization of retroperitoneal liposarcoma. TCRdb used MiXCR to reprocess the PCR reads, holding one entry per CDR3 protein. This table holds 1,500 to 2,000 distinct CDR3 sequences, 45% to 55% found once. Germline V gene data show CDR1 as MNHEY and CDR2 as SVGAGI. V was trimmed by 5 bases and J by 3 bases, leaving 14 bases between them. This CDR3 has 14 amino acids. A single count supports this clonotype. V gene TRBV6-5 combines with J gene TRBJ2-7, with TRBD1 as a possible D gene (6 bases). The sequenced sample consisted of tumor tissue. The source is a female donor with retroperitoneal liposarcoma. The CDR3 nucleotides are TGTGCCAGCAGTGAATATGGGACAAACTACGAGCAGTACTTC. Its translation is CASSEYGTNYEQYF.